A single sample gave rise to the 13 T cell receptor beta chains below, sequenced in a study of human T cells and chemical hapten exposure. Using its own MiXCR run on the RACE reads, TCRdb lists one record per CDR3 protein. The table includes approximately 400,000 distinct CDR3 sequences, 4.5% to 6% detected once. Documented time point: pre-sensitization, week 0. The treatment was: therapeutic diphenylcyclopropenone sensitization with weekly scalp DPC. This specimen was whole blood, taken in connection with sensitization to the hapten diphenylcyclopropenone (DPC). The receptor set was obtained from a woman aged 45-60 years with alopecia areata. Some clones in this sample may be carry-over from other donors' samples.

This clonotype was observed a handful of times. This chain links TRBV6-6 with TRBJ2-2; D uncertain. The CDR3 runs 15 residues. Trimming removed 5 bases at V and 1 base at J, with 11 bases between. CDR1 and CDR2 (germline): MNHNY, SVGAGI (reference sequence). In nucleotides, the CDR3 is TGTGCCAGCAGTCCCGTTAGGATGAACACCGGGGAGCTGTTTTTT. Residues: CASSPVRMNTGELFF.

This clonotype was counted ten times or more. In nucleotides, the CDR3 is TGTGCCAGCAGCCCCCGCCCGGGAGAGCAGTACTTC. Its protein is CASSPRPGEQYF. The V gene is TRBV6-6, the J gene TRBJ2-7, with D tentatively TRBD2 (5 bases). Looked up from germline, CDR1 is MNHNY and CDR2 is SVGAGI (reference sequence). The V gene lost 6 bases and the J gene lost 7 bases, with 13 bases spanning the gap. The length of the CDR3 is 12 residues.

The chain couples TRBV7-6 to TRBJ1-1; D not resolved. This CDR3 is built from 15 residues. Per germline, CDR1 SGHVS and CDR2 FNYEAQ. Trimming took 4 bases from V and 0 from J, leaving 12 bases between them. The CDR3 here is CASSSPRGMNTEAFF. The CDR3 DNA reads TGTGCCAGCAGCTCTCCCCGAGGGATGAACACTGAAGCTTTCTTT. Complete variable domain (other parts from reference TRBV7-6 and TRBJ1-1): GAGVSQSPRYKVTKRGQDVALRCDPISGHVSLYWYRQALGQGPEFLTYFNYEAQQDKSGLPNDRFSAERPEGSISTLTIQRTEQRDSAMYRCASSSPRGMNTEAFFGQGTRLTVV.

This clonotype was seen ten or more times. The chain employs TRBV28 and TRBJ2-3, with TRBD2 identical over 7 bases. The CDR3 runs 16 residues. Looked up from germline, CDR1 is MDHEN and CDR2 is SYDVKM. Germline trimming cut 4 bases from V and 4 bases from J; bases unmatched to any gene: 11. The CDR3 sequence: CASSSVGGSESDTQYF. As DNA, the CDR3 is TGTGCCAGCAGTTCGGTGGGCGGGAGTGAGTCAGATACGCAGTATTTT.

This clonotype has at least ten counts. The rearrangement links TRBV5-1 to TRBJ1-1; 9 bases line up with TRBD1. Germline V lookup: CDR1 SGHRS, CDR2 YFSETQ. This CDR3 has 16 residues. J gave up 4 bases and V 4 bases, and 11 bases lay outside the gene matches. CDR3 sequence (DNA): TGCGCCAGCAGCGTGCTCACAGGGGGCATATCCACTGAAGCTTTCTTT. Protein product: CASSVLTGGISTEAFF.

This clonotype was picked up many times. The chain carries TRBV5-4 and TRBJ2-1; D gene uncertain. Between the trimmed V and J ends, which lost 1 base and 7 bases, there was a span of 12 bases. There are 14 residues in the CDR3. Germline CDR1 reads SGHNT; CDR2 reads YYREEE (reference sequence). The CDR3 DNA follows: TGTGCCAGCAGCTTGAAGGTGTCCGAGAATGAGCAGTTCTTC. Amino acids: CASSLKVSENEQFF.

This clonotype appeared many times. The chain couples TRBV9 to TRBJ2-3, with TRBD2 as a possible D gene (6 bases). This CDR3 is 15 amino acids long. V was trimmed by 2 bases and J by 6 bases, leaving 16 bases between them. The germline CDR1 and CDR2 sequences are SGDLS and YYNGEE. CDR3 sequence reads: CASSVISGGDDTQYF. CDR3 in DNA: TGTGCCAGCAGCGTGATTAGCGGAGGAGACGATACGCAGTATTTT.

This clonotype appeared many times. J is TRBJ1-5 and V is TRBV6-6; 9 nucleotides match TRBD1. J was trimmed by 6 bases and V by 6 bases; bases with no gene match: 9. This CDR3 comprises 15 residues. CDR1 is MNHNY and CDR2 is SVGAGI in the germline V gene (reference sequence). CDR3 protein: CASRKTGGGLQPQHF. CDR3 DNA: TGTGCCAGCAGAAAGACAGGGGGGGGTCTTCAGCCCCAGCATTTT.

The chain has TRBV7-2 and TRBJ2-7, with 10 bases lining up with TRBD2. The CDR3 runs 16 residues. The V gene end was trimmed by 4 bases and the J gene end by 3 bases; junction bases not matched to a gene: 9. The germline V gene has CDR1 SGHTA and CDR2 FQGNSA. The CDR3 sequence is CASSSLAGDWGYEQYF. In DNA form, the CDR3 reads TGTGCCAGCAGCTCCCTAGCGGGAGATTGGGGCTACGAGCAGTACTTC. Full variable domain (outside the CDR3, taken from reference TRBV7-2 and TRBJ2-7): GAGVSQSPSNKVTEKGKDVELRCDPISGHTALYWYRQSLGQGLEFLIYFQGNSAPDKSGLPSDRFSAERTGGSVSTLTIQRTQQEDSAVYLCASSSLAGDWGYEQYFGPGTRLTVT.

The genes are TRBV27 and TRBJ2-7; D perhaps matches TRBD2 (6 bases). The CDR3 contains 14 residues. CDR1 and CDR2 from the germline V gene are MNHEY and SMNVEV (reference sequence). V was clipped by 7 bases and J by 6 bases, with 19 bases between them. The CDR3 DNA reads TGTGCCAGCACCCGCGGGACTCCGCCTGTCGAGCAGTACTTC. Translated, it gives CASTRGTPPVEQYF.

In DNA form, the CDR3 reads TGTGCCAGCTCCCCCCACACAGGAAACACCGGGGAGCTGTTTTTT. This gives the protein CASSPHTGNTGELFF. The chain employs TRBV12-3 or TRBV12-4 and TRBJ2-2; tentatively, D is TRBD1 (5 bases). The ends were cut back, 8 bases at V and 2 bases at J, with 15 bases in the middle. The CDR3 covers 15 residues.

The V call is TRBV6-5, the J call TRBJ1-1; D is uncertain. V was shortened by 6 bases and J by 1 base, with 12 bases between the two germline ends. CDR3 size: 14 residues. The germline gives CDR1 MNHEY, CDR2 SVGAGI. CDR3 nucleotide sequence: TGTGCCAGCAGAGAGAGACGCGGGAACACTGAAGCTTTCTTT. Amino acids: CASRERRGNTEAFF.

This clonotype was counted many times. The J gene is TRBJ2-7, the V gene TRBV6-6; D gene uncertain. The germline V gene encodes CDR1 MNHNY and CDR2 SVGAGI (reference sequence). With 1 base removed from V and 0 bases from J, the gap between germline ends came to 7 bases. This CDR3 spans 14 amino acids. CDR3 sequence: CASSYYGSSYEQYF. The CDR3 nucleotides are TGTGCCAGCAGTTACTACGGTAGCTCCTACGAGCAGTACTTC.